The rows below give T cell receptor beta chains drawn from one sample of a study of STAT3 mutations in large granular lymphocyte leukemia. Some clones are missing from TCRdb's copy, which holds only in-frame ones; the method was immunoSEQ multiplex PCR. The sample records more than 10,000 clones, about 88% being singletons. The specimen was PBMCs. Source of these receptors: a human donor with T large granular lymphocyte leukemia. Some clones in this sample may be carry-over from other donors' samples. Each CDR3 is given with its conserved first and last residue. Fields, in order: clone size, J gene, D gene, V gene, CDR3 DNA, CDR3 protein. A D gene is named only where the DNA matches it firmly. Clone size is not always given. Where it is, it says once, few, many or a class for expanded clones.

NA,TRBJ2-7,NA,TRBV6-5,TGTGCCAGCAGCCCGGGTCCGAGCTCCTACGAGCAGTACTTC,CASSPGPSSYEQYF
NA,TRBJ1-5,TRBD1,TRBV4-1,TGCGCCAGCAGCCCCCAGGGGGGTAGCAATCAGCCCCAGCATTTT,CASSPQGGSNQPQHF
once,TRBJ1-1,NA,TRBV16,TGTGCCAGCAGCCTCCCCGGGGGGCTGAACACTGAAGCTTTCTTT,CASSLPGGLNTEAFF
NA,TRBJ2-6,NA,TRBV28,TGTGCCACGGACGCCTCTGGGGCCAACGTCCTGACTTTC,CATDASGANVLTF
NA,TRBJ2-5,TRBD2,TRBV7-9,TGTGCCAGCAGCGTGACTAGCGTGGAGACCCAGTACTTC,CASSVTSVETQYF
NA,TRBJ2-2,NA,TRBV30,TGTGCCTGGAGTCTTCGCAGGACAGACCCCACCGGGGAGCTGTTTTTT,CAWSLRRTDPTGELFF
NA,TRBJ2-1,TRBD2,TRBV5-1,TGCGCCAGCAGTGGGACTAGCGGGGTAGGATCCTACAATGAGCAGTTCTTC,CASSGTSGVGSYNEQFF
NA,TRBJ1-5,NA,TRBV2,TGTGCCAGCGTGAAGGCGGAGGGCAATCAGCCCCAGCATTTT,CASVKAEGNQPQHF
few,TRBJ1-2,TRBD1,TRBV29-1,TGCAGCGTAGCCCCCCCGGGACAGTTTAACTATGGCTACACCTTC,CSVAPPGQFNYGYTF
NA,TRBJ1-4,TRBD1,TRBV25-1,TGTGCCAGCAGTGGAGGGACAGCTAATGAAAAACTGTTTTTT,CASSGGTANEKLFF
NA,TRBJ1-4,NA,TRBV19,TGTGCCAGTAGGGGCGGAGCCCCACTCGGTGAAAAACTGTTTTTT,CASRGGAPLGEKLFF
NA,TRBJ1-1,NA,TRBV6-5,TGTGCCAGCAGACCAGGGAGTCAGGGGACTGAAGCTTTCTTT,CASRPGSQGTEAFF
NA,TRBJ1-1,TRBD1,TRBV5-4,TGTGCCAGCAGCACCTGGGACAGGGAGACTGAAGCTTTCTTT,CASSTWDRETEAFF
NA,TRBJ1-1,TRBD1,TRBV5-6,TGTGCCAGCAGCTACCGGGACAGGGCAGAAGCTTTCTTT,CASSYRDRAEAFF
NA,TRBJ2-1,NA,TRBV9,TGTGCCAGCAGCGCGAGTTTTCCCTACAATGAGCAGTTCTTC,CASSASFPYNEQFF